A selection of T cell receptor beta chains follows, all from one sample in a study of cytomegalovirus exposure and HLA in healthy donors. TCRdb keeps only in-frame clones here, not all; method: immunoSEQ multiplex PCR. Among 60,000 to 90,000 clones, approximately 70% were seen once, and the ten largest hold about 8.9%. Sequenced input: PBMCs. These receptors originate from a woman aged 45-65 years in good health and CMV-seropositive. CDR3s include the opening cysteine and the closing phenylalanine or tryptophan. A D gene is named only where the DNA matches it firmly. Clone size is not always given. Where it is, it says once, few, many or a class for expanded clones.

.,.,TRBJ2-7,TRBV5-1,CASSLVLGPAAYEQYF,TGCGCCAGCAGCTTGGTACTAGGCCCAGCAGCCTACGAGCAGTACTTC
once,TRBD1,TRBJ1-4,TRBV27,CASSHVTGGWGTNEKLFF,TGTGCCAGCAGCCACGTCACAGGGGGCTGGGGAACTAATGAAAAACTGTTTTTT
.,TRBD2,TRBJ2-3,TRBV12-5,CASGLARRTSVNTQYF,TGTGCTAGTGGTTTGGCCCGTCGGACTAGCGTAAATACGCAGTATTTT
.,.,TRBJ2-5,TRBV27,CASSLLTGQEGTQYF,TGTGCCAGCAGTTTATTGACCGGACAGGAGGGGACCCAGTACTTC
.,.,TRBJ2-4,TRBV19,CASSPKGWETKNIQYF,TGTGCCAGTAGTCCGAAAGGTTGGGAGACCAAAAACATTCAGTACTTC
.,.,TRBJ1-2,TRBV5-8,CASSGELYGYTF,TGTGCCAGCAGCGGGGAGCTGTATGGCTACACCTTC
once,.,TRBJ1-5,TRBV28,CASSFEGYSNQPQHF,TGTGCCAGCAGTTTCGAGGGTTATAGCAATCAGCCCCAGCATTTT
.,TRBD2,TRBJ2-1,TRBV2,CASKPGTSGGKQFF,TGTGCCAGCAAGCCCGGGACTAGCGGGGGAAAGCAGTTCTTC
.,TRBD2,TRBJ2-1,TRBV10-2,CASSDRSGGSYNEQFF,TGCGCCAGCAGTGACCGTAGCGGGGGCTCCTACAATGAGCAGTTCTTC
.,.,TRBJ2-1,TRBV9,CASSPLQAKHNEQFF,TGTGCCAGCAGCCCCCTCCAGGCCAAACACAATGAGCAGTTCTTC
few,.,TRBJ2-3,TRBV5-6,CASSTPSVDTQYF,TGTGCCAGCAGCACGCCTAGCGTCGATACGCAGTATTTT
once,.,TRBJ2-7,TRBV9,CASSPDVAAGLQQYF,TGTGCCAGCAGCCCCGATGTAGCGGCGGGTCTTCAGCAGTACTTC
once,.,TRBJ2-6,TRBV15,CATRQVGLLAGANVLTF,TGTGCCACCAGACAGGTCGGGTTGCTTGCGGGGGCCAACGTCCTGACTTTC
.,TRBD1,TRBJ2-5,TRBV28,CASSSIGTGGEETQYF,TGTGCCAGCAGTTCTATAGGCACAGGGGGAGAGGAGACCCAGTACTTC
.,TRBD2,TRBJ2-5,TRBV10-3,CAISSFGGTSGIQETQYF,TGTGCCATCAGTTCCTTTGGAGGCACTAGCGGGATCCAAGAGACCCAGTACTTC
few,.,TRBJ2-1,TRBV6-1,CASSEWQGPTDEQFF,TGTGCCAGCAGTGAATGGCAGGGCCCAACCGATGAGCAGTTCTTC
.,.,TRBJ1-1,TRBV12-5,CASGLQGIAFF,TGTGCTAGTGGTTTGCAGGGAATAGCTTTCTTT